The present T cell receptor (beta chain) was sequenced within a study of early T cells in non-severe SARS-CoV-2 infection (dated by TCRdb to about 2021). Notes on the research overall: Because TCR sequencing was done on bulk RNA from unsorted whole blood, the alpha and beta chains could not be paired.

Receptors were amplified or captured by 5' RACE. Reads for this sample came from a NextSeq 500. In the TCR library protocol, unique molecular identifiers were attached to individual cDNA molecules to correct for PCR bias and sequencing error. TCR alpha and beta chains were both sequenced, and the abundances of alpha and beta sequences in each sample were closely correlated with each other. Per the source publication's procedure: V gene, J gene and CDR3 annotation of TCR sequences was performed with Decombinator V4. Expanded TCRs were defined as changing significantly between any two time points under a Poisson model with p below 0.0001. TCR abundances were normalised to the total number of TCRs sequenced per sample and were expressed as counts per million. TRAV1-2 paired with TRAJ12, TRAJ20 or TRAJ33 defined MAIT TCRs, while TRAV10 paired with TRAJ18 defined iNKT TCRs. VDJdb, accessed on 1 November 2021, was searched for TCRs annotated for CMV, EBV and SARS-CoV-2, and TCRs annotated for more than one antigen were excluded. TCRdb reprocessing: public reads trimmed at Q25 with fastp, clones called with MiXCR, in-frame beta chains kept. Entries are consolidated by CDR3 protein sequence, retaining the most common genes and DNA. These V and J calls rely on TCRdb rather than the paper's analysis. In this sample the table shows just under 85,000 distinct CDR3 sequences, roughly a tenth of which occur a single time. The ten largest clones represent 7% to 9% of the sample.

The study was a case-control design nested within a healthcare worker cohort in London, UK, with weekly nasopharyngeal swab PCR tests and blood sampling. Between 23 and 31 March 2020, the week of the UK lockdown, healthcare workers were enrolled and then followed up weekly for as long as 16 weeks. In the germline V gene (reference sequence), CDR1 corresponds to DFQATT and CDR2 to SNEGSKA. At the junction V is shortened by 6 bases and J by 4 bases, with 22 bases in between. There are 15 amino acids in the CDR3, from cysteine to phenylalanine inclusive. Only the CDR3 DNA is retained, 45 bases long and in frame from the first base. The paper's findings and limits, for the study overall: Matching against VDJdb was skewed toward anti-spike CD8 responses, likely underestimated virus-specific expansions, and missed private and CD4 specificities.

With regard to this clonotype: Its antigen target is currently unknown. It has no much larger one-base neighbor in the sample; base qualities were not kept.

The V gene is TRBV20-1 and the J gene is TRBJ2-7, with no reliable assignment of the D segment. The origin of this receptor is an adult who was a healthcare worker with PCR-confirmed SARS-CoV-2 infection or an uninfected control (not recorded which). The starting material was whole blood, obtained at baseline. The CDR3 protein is CSAHPISGLGYEQYF. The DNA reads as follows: TGCAGTGCCCATCCCATCTCCGGATTAGGTTACGAGCAGTACTTC.